This T cell receptor beta chain was profiled in a study of cytomegalovirus exposure and HLA in healthy donors. This clone occurred many times. Its antigen is not identified. CDR3 length equals 14 residues. Study findings and constraints: Sequencing depth roughly uniform across donors was assumed in presence/absence analyses. Some V segments, including TRBV6-2 and TRBV6-3, were excluded as indistinguishable.

The PCR employed 60 Vbeta primers together with 13 Jbeta primers. TCRdb's table, derived via immunoSEQ multiplex PCR, lists solely in-frame clones and lacks some. The sample contains 90,000 to 150,000 clones, 7% to 9.5% of which appear only once. These donors counted as nominally healthy when sampled, but unrecorded immune exposures were likely. The rearrangement joins TRBV21-1 to TRBJ1-6. TRBV21-1 is designated a pseudogene. Sequencing was carried out using PBMCs. The sequence derives from a woman between 35 and 50 years old in good health and CMV-seropositive. CDR3 amino acids: CASSKRGNNSPLHF. In nucleotides, the CDR3 is TGTGCCAGCAGCAAACGGGGTAATAATTCACCCCTCCACTTT.